Listed below are T cell receptor beta chains from one sample, sequenced in a study of shared T cell receptors in the human thymus. Sequencing used immunoSEQ multiplex PCR; TCRdb keeps in-frame clones, though not all of them. Here the sample spans around 340,000 clones, 95% being singletons. The sample taken for sequencing was thymocytes. Source of these receptors: a human donor. Both conserved end residues are part of each CDR3. The D gene is left open where the match is weak. Clone sizes are given selectively: once, few, many, or a class where the clone is expanded.

clone_size: .; d_call: TRBD1; j_call: TRBJ1-1; v_call: TRBV14; cdr3_aa: CASSHLTGGVTEAFF; cdr3_nt: TGTGCCAGCAGCCATCTAACAGGGGGTGTCACTGAAGCTTTCTTT
clone_size: .; d_call: .; j_call: TRBJ2-5; v_call: TRBV14; cdr3_aa: CASSQVGGEETQYF; cdr3_nt: TGTGCCAGCAGCCAAGTCGGCGGGGAAGAGACCCAGTACTTC
clone_size: .; d_call: .; j_call: TRBJ2-2; v_call: TRBV10-1; cdr3_aa: CASSTTDGLNTGELFF; cdr3_nt: TGCGCCAGCAGCACTACCGACGGACTGAACACCGGGGAGCTGTTTTTT
clone_size: .; d_call: .; j_call: TRBJ1-3; v_call: TRBV14; cdr3_aa: CASSQGIGQRIYF; cdr3_nt: TGTGCCAGCAGCCAAGGTATAGGACAAAGGATATATTTT
clone_size: once; d_call: .; j_call: TRBJ2-3; v_call: TRBV4-1; cdr3_aa: CASSHRTTGGSSTDTQYF; cdr3_nt: TGCGCCAGCAGCCACCGAACGACAGGAGGTTCTAGCACAGATACGCAGTATTTT
clone_size: .; d_call: .; j_call: TRBJ1-5; v_call: TRBV19; cdr3_aa: CASSIVHGGGWSNQPQHF; cdr3_nt: TGTGCCAGTAGTATAGTACACGGGGGCGGTTGGAGCAATCAGCCCCAGCATTTT
clone_size: .; d_call: .; j_call: TRBJ1-5; v_call: TRBV28; cdr3_aa: CASSLCIPPRPDNQPQHF; cdr3_nt: TGTGCCAGCAGTTTATGCATACCCCCCCGGCCGGACAATCAGCCCCAGCATTTT
clone_size: .; d_call: .; j_call: TRBJ2-7; v_call: TRBV2; cdr3_aa: CASNRTSREVYEQYF; cdr3_nt: TGTGCCAGCAACCGAACCTCTAGGGAGGTCTACGAGCAGTACTTC
clone_size: .; d_call: TRBD2; j_call: TRBJ2-7; v_call: TRBV2; cdr3_aa: CASRGGTSALSSYEQYF; cdr3_nt: TGTGCCAGCAGGGGAGGAACTAGCGCCTTAAGCTCCTACGAGCAGTACTTC
clone_size: .; d_call: TRBD2; j_call: TRBJ2-1; v_call: TRBV27; cdr3_aa: CASSLLRTTGEGYNEQFF; cdr3_nt: TGTGCCAGCAGTTTACTCCGGACTACGGGGGAGGGCTACAATGAGCAGTTCTTC
clone_size: .; d_call: TRBD1; j_call: TRBJ1-1; v_call: TRBV28; cdr3_aa: CAAQGGKGEAFF; cdr3_nt: TGTGCCGCCCAGGGGGGGAAAGGTGAAGCTTTCTTT